Here is one T cell receptor beta chain with its context. Its antigen remains unidentified. No base-level quality is on record; no much larger clone is a single base apart. The germline V gene gives CDR1 as MNHEY and CDR2 as SVGAGI. Including cysteine and phenylalanine, the CDR3 has 13 amino acids. Of all the DNA, just the CDR3 is kept, 39 bases in frame from base 1. Unmatched junction bases come to 5, with V trimmed by 2 bases and J by 8 bases. The record originates from a study of blood T cell repertoires in COVID-19 (dated by TCRdb to about 2020). Context from the whole study: Collaborator samples came from the United States, Italy and Spain and covered acute and convalescent phases of COVID-19. The repertoires were released in a freely available public database meant as a resource for research on the immune response to SARS-CoV-2. Samples came from the ongoing ImmuneRACE study (first 160 participants) plus 1,254 subjects from 6 global collaborators. The dataset comprised deeply sampled blood TCRbeta repertoires from subjects exposed to, actively infected with, or recovered from COVID-19. A de-identified subject ID, COVID-19 status, age in years and sex were almost always included in the sample metadata. Where available, HLA class I and class II types were obtained from metadata supplied by the sample provider rather than from assay-based typing. The material from the prospective study consisted of cDNA or gDNA derived from T cells, B-cell-depleted T cells, or PBMCs.

TCRbeta CDR3 regions were amplified from genomic DNA by means of the immunoSEQ Assay, a bias-controlled multiplex PCR. As for the original processing: Nucleated cell counts per sample were estimated from amplification of reference gene primers within the assay. Sequence reads were collapsed and filtered to measure the absolute abundance of every unique TCRbeta CDR3 rearrangement. For each sample, productive Simpson clonality was calculated by taking the square root of Simpson's diversity index across productive rearrangements. TCRdb limited this immuneACCESS table to in-frame rearrangements with V and J called. A share of clones is missing; checked studies link under half to unresolved V genes, and the rest is unexplained. Clone size and V and J calls were adopted from that table, with D and trimming inferred from the DNA. A total of around 440,000 clones appear in this sample, around 89% of them only once. The biggest ten clones account for over 10% of the sample.

One collaborating source in Seattle enrolled patients while the patients were actively infected and followed the patients over time throughout the course of disease. The collaborating institutions used their own protocols to collect whole blood in K2EDTA tubes. For TCRbeta analysis, collaborator samples were shipped as frozen whole blood, as isolated PBMCs, or as DNA extracted from either sample type. The paper as a whole reports these results and caveats: The amount of clinical and demographic metadata varied by source and participant and was provided uncurated.

The source of this sequence is a woman aged 45-65 years with COVID-19, enrolled during active disease. The rearranged chain carries TRBV6-5 and TRBJ1-2, with 7 bases in between that match TRBD1. Sequenced material: peripheral blood. The DNA sequence is as follows: TGTGCCAGCAGTTACGACAGGGATGGAGGCTACACCTTC. Its protein product is CASSYDRDGGYTF.